The rows below give T cell receptor beta chains drawn from one sample of a study of spatial heterogeneity in lung cancer. TCRdb reanalysed the 5' RACE reads using MiXCR and keeps one entry per CDR3 protein. The data contain about 92,000 distinct CDR3 sequences, 9.5% to 15% of them singletons. Sequenced material: PBMCs, taken at surgery. The source is a male donor with early-stage non-small cell lung cancer. The CDR3 runs from the conserved cysteine through the conserved F or W. A D gene is named only where the DNA matches it firmly. Clone sizes are given selectively: once, few, many, or a class where the clone is expanded.

D gene	V gene	clone size	J gene	CDR3 protein	CDR3 DNA
TRBD1	TRBV29-1	.	TRBJ1-4	CSVEQGGHEKLFF	TGCAGCGTCGAACAGGGGGGTCATGAAAAACTGTTTTTT
.	TRBV20-1	.	TRBJ2-2	CSARRFGAGPNTGELFF	TGCAGTGCTAGACGCTTTGGAGCGGGTCCGAACACCGGGGAGCTGTTTTTT
.	TRBV7-3	.	TRBJ1-1	CASSPNPGNTEAFF	TGTGCCAGCAGCCCAAACCCAGGGAACACTGAAGCTTTCTTT
.	TRBV7-2	few	TRBJ1-2	CASSLWPGLTF	TGTGCCAGCAGCCTATGGCCAGGCTTGACCTTC
TRBD1	TRBV6-2/TRBV6-3	.	TRBJ2-1	CASSYPDRDRVQFF	TGTGCCAGCAGTTACCCGGACCGGGACAGGGTCCAGTTCTTC
.	TRBV7-9	few	TRBJ2-5	CASSPQTGRETQYF	TGTGCCAGCAGCCCCCAGACAGGTCGAGAGACCCAGTACTTC
TRBD2	TRBV29-1	few	TRBJ2-1	CSFKREGRNEQFF	TGCAGCTTCAAGCGGGAGGGCCGTAATGAGCAGTTCTTC
TRBD1	TRBV24-1	few	TRBJ1-5	CATRRQGAGQPQHF	TGTGCCACCCGACGGCAGGGGGCCGGGCAGCCCCAGCATTTT
TRBD1	TRBV7-2	few	TRBJ2-7	CASSISRTGFYEQYF	TGTGCCAGCAGCATATCAAGGACAGGCTTCTACGAGCAGTACTTC
.	TRBV3-1	many	TRBJ2-3	CASSLVGVSTDTQYF	TGTGCCAGCAGCCTAGTAGGGGTGAGCACAGATACGCAGTATTTT
TRBD1	TRBV9	few	TRBJ2-6	CASSASTGTGANVLTF	TGTGCCAGCAGCGCGTCGACAGGGACCGGGGCCAACGTCCTGACTTTC
.	TRBV27	many	TRBJ1-5	CASSLAGNQPQHF	TGTGCCAGCAGTTTAGCAGGGAATCAGCCCCAGCATTTT
.	TRBV5-6	many	TRBJ2-3	CASSTHLTGPGTQYF	TGTGCCAGCAGCACCCACCTGACGGGACCGGGTACGCAGTATTTT
.	TRBV5-1	.	TRBJ2-3	CASTGQSDTQYF	TGCGCCAGCACTGGGCAGTCAGATACGCAGTATTTT
TRBD1	TRBV19	.	TRBJ1-2	CASSRGQGPNYGYTF	TGTGCCAGTAGTAGGGGACAGGGACCAAACTATGGCTACACCTTC
.	TRBV28	.	TRBJ2-4	CASSGVLAKNIQYF	TGTGCCAGCAGCGGAGTGCTAGCCAAAAACATTCAGTACTTC
.	TRBV7-7	few	TRBJ2-5	CASSLDQGTQYF	TGTGCTAGCAGCTTAGACCAAGGCACCCAGTACTTC
.	TRBV6-2/TRBV6-3	few	TRBJ2-6	CASTPSGLSGANVLTF	TGTGCCAGCACCCCCAGCGGGTTGTCTGGGGCCAACGTCCTGACTTTC
TRBD1	TRBV6-1	.	TRBJ2-7	CASTPDRVPHEQYF	TGTGCCAGCACTCCGGACAGGGTGCCCCACGAGCAGTACTTC
.	TRBV11-2	.	TRBJ2-3	CASSPSATDTQYF	TGTGCCAGCAGCCCCTCCGCCACAGATACGCAGTATTTT
.	TRBV12-3/TRBV12-4	.	TRBJ1-1	CASTKTTPNTEAFF	TGTGCCAGCACCAAGACAACCCCGAACACTGAAGCTTTCTTT
TRBD1	TRBV15	many	TRBJ1-5	CATSTDRGQDQPQHF	TGTGCCACCAGCACCGACAGGGGGCAAGATCAGCCCCAGCATTTT
.	TRBV7-8	few	TRBJ2-2	CASSPDRYTIGELFF	TGTGCCAGCAGCCCGGACAGATATACAATCGGGGAGCTGTTTTTT
TRBD2	TRBV7-2	.	TRBJ2-2	CASSLGLRSGELFF	TGTGCCAGCAGCTTGGGACTACGTTCCGGGGAGCTGTTTTTT
TRBD1	TRBV15	many	TRBJ2-4	CATSRDRNRGSPQYF	TGTGCCACCAGCAGAGATAGAAACAGGGGGTCCCCCCAGTACTTC
.	TRBV2	few	TRBJ2-3	CASSENDTQYF	TGTGCCAGCAGTGAGAATGATACGCAGTATTTT
TRBD1	TRBV6-5	.	TRBJ1-1	CASSYATGVTEAFF	TGTGCCAGCAGTTACGCGACAGGGGTGACTGAAGCTTTCTTT
.	TRBV5-1	many	TRBJ1-3	CASRGDSKRNTIYF	TGCGCCAGCCGCGGGGATAGCAAGCGGAACACCATATATTTT
.	TRBV6-5	many	TRBJ1-5	CASRAWTEASNQPQHF	TGTGCCAGCAGGGCATGGACAGAAGCTAGCAATCAGCCCCAGCATTTT
TRBD2	TRBV4-3	few	TRBJ2-3	CASSQGIGLAGSYSQYF	TGCGCCAGCAGCCAAGGAATAGGACTAGCGGGGTCCTACTCTCAGTATTTT
.	TRBV2	.	TRBJ2-2	CASSDLRGYTGELFF	TGTGCCAGCAGTGATCTTAGAGGGTACACCGGGGAGCTGTTTTTT
.	TRBV12-3/TRBV12-4	.	TRBJ2-5	CASGDWGGETQYF	TGTGCCAGCGGGGACTGGGGCGGGGAGACCCAGTACTTC
.	TRBV12-3/TRBV12-4	.	TRBJ2-1	CASSFGAGSLYNEQFF	.
.	TRBV12-5	many	TRBJ1-5	CASGIDSNQPQHF	TGTGCTAGTGGTATAGATAGCAATCAGCCCCAGCATTTT
.	TRBV20-1	few	TRBJ1-6	CSARTDNNSPLHF	TGCAGTGCTCGGACAGACAATAATTCACCCCTCCACTTT
.	TRBV24-1	.	TRBJ2-1	CATSDFRANEQFF	TGTGCCACCAGTGATTTCCGGGCAAATGAGCAGTTCTTC
TRBD1	TRBV29-1	.	TRBJ2-1	CSVVGGQGYNEQFF	TGCAGCGTTGTTGGCGGACAGGGGTACAATGAGCAGTTCTTC
.	TRBV6-2/TRBV6-3	few	TRBJ2-4	CASSWTVGPNIQYF	TGTGCCAGCAGTTGGACAGTTGGGCCGAACATTCAGTACTTC
.	TRBV11-2	few	TRBJ2-7	CASSSSHGLTARSDEQYF	TGTGCCAGCAGCTCCTCCCACGGACTGACGGCGAGATCGGACGAGCAGTACTTC
TRBD2	TRBV28	many	TRBJ2-7	CASVSGREQYF	TGTGCCAGCGTGAGCGGGAGAGAGCAGTACTTC
.	TRBV18	many	TRBJ1-2	CASSPLPGYTF	TGTGCCAGCTCACCCCTCCCTGGCTACACCTTC
.	TRBV4-3	.	TRBJ1-6	CASSQDRGSLSYNSPLHF	TGCGCCAGCAGCCAAGATAGGGGCAGCCTTTCCTATAATTCACCCCTCCACTTT
.	TRBV6-2/TRBV6-3	.	TRBJ1-1	CASSYLTRRTEAFF	TGTGCCAGCAGTTACCTAACGAGGCGAACCGAAGCTTTCTTT
.	TRBV5-1	.	TRBJ2-1	CASSFSNEQFF	TGCGCCAGCAGCTTCTCCAATGAGCAGTTCTTC
.	TRBV5-4	.	TRBJ2-5	CASSLVEQETQYF	TGTGCCAGCAGCTTGGTGGAGCAAGAGACCCAGTACTTC
TRBD1	TRBV7-9	many	TRBJ2-2	CASGQDRVTTGELFF	TGTGCCAGCGGCCAGGACAGGGTAACTACCGGGGAGCTGTTTTTT
TRBD2	TRBV9	.	TRBJ2-1	CASSVRAGDEQFF	TGTGCCAGCAGCGTCAGGGCGGGGGATGAGCAGTTCTTC
TRBD2	TRBV25-1	few	TRBJ2-7	CASSEKLAGDYEQYF	TGTGCCAGCAGTGAGAAACTAGCGGGTGACTACGAGCAGTACTTC
.	TRBV6-6	many	TRBJ1-5	CASSRRDDQPQHF	TGTGCCAGCAGCCGCAGGGACGATCAGCCCCAGCATTTT
.	TRBV6-5	few	TRBJ2-7	CASSSGLTRTYEQYF	TGTGCCAGCAGTTCCGGACTGACCCGGACCTACGAGCAGTACTTC
.	TRBV6-5	.	TRBJ2-7	CASSLTGGTPYEQYF	TGTGCCAGCAGCCTAACCGGGGGCACCCCCTACGAGCAGTACTTC
.	TRBV7-8	.	TRBJ2-7	CASSLIWVYSKGEQYF	TGTGCCAGCAGCTTAATATGGGTCTATTCAAAGGGCGAGCAGTACTTC
TRBD1	TRBV11-1	.	TRBJ1-2	CASSSTTGAYGYTF	TGTGCCAGCAGCTCAACGACAGGGGCCTATGGCTACACCTTC
TRBD2	TRBV7-9	many	TRBJ2-1	CASSPLAASYNEQFF	TGTGCCAGCAGCCCTCTAGCGGCCTCCTACAATGAGCAGTTCTTC
TRBD2	TRBV5-1	.	TRBJ2-1	CASSARTSGAYNEQFF	TGCGCCAGCAGCGCCCGGACTAGCGGGGCTTACAATGAGCAGTTCTTC
.	TRBV6-5	.	TRBJ1-6	CASITGGGPLHF	TGTGCCAGCATCACAGGTGGGGGTCCCCTCCACTTT
.	TRBV20-1	many	TRBJ1-1	CSARDPGSEAFF	TGCAGTGCTAGAGATCCGGGGTCTGAAGCTTTCTTT
.	TRBV29-1	few	TRBJ2-3	CSVEVLGTDTQYF	TGCAGCGTTGAAGTACTCGGAACAGATACGCAGTATTTT